What follows are 16 T cell receptor beta chains derived from one specimen sequenced in a study. A single record per CDR3 protein comes from TCRdb applying MiXCR to the RT-PCR reads. Counted here are fewer than 800,000 distinct CDR3 sequences, more than 13% occurring once; the ten biggest clones make up about 3.9%. Material for sequencing was memory CD4+ T cells from blood. All receptors come from a female donor in good health, serving as a healthy control.

In this sample, this clonotype turned up many times. This chain uses TRBV24-1 with TRBJ2-7; 9 bases align to TRBD2. CDR1 is KGHDR and CDR2 is SFDVKD in the germline V gene. The CDR3 sequence is 14 residues long. J lost 6 bases, V lost 1 base, and 3 bases had no gene match. CDR3 sequence: CATSDLVLAGEQYF. CDR3 nucleotide sequence: TGTGCCACCAGTGATTTAGTACTAGCGGGCGAGCAGTACTTC.

The table lists this clonotype with many counts. The genes are TRBV7-2 and TRBJ2-3, with TRBD2 identical over 10 bases. V lost 3 bases, J lost 5 bases, and 8 bases stayed unmatched. The CDR3 is 16 residues long. In germline, CDR1 is SGHTA, CDR2 FQGNSA. The CDR3 bases are TGTGCCAGCAGCTTGGTAGCGGGAGGTCAAGGAGATACGCAGTATTTT. This gives the protein CASSLVAGGQGDTQYF.

The chain uses TRBV7-2 and TRBJ1-2; TRBD1 agrees at 11 bases. This CDR3 contains 14 residues. Germline values: CDR1 SGHTA, CDR2 FQGNSA. The ends lost 5 bases at V and 6 bases at J; junction bases unmatched: 5. The CDR3 protein is CASSRDRGVNGYTF. The CDR3 DNA follows: TGTGCCAGCAGCCGGGACAGGGGGGTAAATGGCTACACCTTC.

Ten or more counts support this clonotype. The rearrangement uses TRBV5-8 and TRBJ2-3; 8 positions agree with TRBD2. This CDR3 is built from 15 residues. With 0 bases clipped from V and 5 bases from J, the junction kept 5 bases outside the gene matches. Germline CDR1 and CDR2: SGHTS and YDEGEE. CDR3 sequence reads: CASSLDSGLGDTQYF. CDR3 bases: TGTGCCAGCAGCTTGGACTCGGGACTAGGAGATACGCAGTATTTT.

This clonotype was detected only a few times. The V call is TRBV27, the J call TRBJ2-2; D remains ambiguous. Germline assignment: CDR1 MNHEY and CDR2 SMNVEV (reference sequence). Trimming took off 2 bases at V and 1 base at J, with 8 bases between the two ends. The CDR3 covers 15 residues. CDR3 DNA: TGTGCCAGCAGTTTACAGCGTTTGAACACCGGGGAGCTGTTTTTT. This encodes CASSLQRLNTGELFF.

This clonotype was seen a handful of times. The gene calls are TRBV12-3 or TRBV12-4 and TRBJ2-1; possible D gene TRBD1, 6 bases. The CDR3 has 15 amino acids. Trimming left V 6 bases short and J 3 bases short, with 15 bases between. The CDR3 DNA is TGTGCCAGCAGCCCCGGGACATTCATCTACAATGAGCAGTTCTTC. Translating gives CASSPGTFIYNEQFF.

This clonotype was seen only a few times. This chain links TRBV5-1 with TRBJ2-1; 8 bases match TRBD1. The CDR3 runs to 14 residues. V trimming: 4 bases; J trimming: 7 bases; junction bases outside the gene matches: 7. Per germline, CDR1 SGHRS and CDR2 YFSETQ. The DNA of the CDR3 is TGCGCCAGCAGCCCGACAGGGGTGGAAAATGAGCAGTTCTTC. This sequence encodes CASSPTGVENEQFF.

This sequence joins TRBV5-6 and TRBJ2-7; 7 nucleotides align to TRBD1. Germline V gives CDR1 SGHDT, CDR2 YYEEEE. The CDR3 covers 15 residues. The J segment lost 2 bases and the V segment lost 4 bases, leaving 9 bases of the junction unmatched. The CDR3 DNA follows: TGTGCCAGCAGCCTCACGGGACAGTTTCCCTACGAGCAGTACTTC. It codes for CASSLTGQFPYEQYF.

The table lists this clonotype with a few counts. The gene calls are TRBV20-1 and TRBJ2-3, with D possibly being TRBD2 (5 bases). CDR3 size: 14 residues. V was trimmed by 3 bases and J by 0 bases, leaving 10 bases between them. Per the germline V gene, CDR1 is DFQATT and CDR2 is SNEGSKA (reference sequence). The CDR3 nucleotides read TGCAGTGCTAGTATACGGGGTAGCACAGATACGCAGTATTTT. It specifies CSASIRGSTDTQYF.

In its sample, this clonotype was seen a few times. CDR3 DNA: TGTGCCAGTAGTATCCCAAACAGTTACAATCAGCCCCAGCATTTT. The encoded protein is CASSIPNSYNQPQHF. V usage is TRBV19 and J usage is TRBJ1-5; D unresolved. The CDR3 has 15 amino acids. The V and J ends lost 3 bases and 3 bases respectively, with 12 bases between them. CDR1 is LNHDA, CDR2 SQIVND, per germline (reference sequence).

There are many counts of this clonotype. J is TRBJ1-2 and V is TRBV29-1; 12 nucleotides align to TRBD1. The ends lost 7 bases at V and 8 bases at J; junction bases unmatched: 5. The CDR3 runs 12 residues. Per the germline V gene, CDR1 is SQVTM and CDR2 is ANQGSEA. This chain's CDR3 is CSGGTGGAGYTF. The CDR3 DNA reads TGCAGCGGCGGGACAGGGGGCGCAGGCTACACCTTC.

Many counts were recorded for this clonotype. This chain links TRBV6-2 or TRBV6-3 with TRBJ2-7; D ambiguous. The CDR3 sequence is 13 residues long. Germline CDR1 MNHEY, CDR2 SVGEGT. The ends were cut back, 3 bases at V and 3 bases at J, with 9 bases in the middle. The CDR3 loop is CASSYGQSYEQYF. CDR3 bases: TGTGCCAGCAGTTATGGCCAGAGCTACGAGCAGTACTTC.

This clonotype was counted a few times. The rearrangement uses TRBV24-1 and TRBJ2-2; no clear D gene. V lost 10 bases and J lost 1, with 9 bases in between. The CDR3 has 13 amino acids. The germline CDR1 and CDR2 sequences are KGHDR and SFDVKD. The CDR3 DNA sequence: TGTGCCACGAGCATCAGGAACACCGGGGAGCTGTTTTTT. Translated: CATSIRNTGELFF.

The chain carries TRBV5-1 and TRBJ2-7; D gene unclear. Trimming shortened V by 2 bases and J by 2 bases, and 11 bases separated the two germline ends. Per the germline V gene, CDR1 is SGHRS and CDR2 is YFSETQ. This CDR3 contains 14 residues. CDR3 protein: CASSFPNSAYEQYF. Here the CDR3 DNA reads TGCGCCAGCAGCTTCCCGAACAGCGCCTACGAGCAGTACTTC.

This clonotype was found a few times. This sequence joins TRBV6-1 and TRBJ2-1; 8 bases line up with TRBD1. CDR1 and CDR2 from the germline V gene are MNHNS and SASEGT. Trimming removed 6 bases from V and 6 bases from J; junction bases left unmatched: 4. The CDR3 sequence is 13 residues long. This chain's CDR3 is CASRLTGGNEQFF. The CDR3 DNA follows: TGTGCCAGCAGACTTACAGGGGGCAATGAGCAGTTCTTC.

The V gene is TRBV15, the J gene TRBJ2-2, with D perhaps assigned TRBD1 or TRBD2 (7 bases each). The V gene's germline CDR1 is LNHNV and CDR2 YYDKDF (reference sequence). V was pared by 2 bases and J by 6 bases, with 19 bases between. The CDR3 covers 17 residues. The CDR3 reads CATSRYRGGSYAGELFF. In DNA, the CDR3 is TGTGCCACCAGCAGATACAGGGGCGGGAGTTACGCCGGGGAGCTGTTTTTT.